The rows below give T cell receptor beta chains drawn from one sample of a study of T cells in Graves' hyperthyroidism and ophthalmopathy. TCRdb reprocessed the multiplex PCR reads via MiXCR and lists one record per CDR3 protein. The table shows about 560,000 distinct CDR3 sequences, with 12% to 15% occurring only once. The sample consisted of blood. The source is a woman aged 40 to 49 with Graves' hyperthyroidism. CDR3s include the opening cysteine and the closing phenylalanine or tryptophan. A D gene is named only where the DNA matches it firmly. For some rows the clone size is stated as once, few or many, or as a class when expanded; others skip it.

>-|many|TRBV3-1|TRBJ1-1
CASSQEPGPEAFF
TGTGCCAGCAGCCAAGAGCCGGGCCCCGAAGCTTTCTTT
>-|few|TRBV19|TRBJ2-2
CASSMRHQRSAGELFF
TGTGCCAGTAGTATGCGACACCAGCGAAGCGCCGGGGAGCTGTTTTTT
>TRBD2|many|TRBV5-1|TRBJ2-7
CASSLLAGGGYEQYF
TGCGCCAGCAGCCTGTTAGCGGGAGGTGGCTACGAGCAGTACTTC
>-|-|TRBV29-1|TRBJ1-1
CSVLELDTEAFF
TGCAGCGTTTTAGAGCTTGACACTGAAGCTTTCTTT
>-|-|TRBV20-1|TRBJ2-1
CSARDGDSAYNEQFF
TGCAGTGCTAGAGATGGGGATAGCGCCTACAATGAGCAGTTCTTC
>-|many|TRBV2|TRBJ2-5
CASSGLGGRGETQYF
TGTGCCAGCAGTGGCCTCGGGGGGCGCGGAGAGACCCAGTACTTC
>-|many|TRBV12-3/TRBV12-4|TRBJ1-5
CASSFGWSGSNQPQHF
TGTGCCAGCAGTTTCGGCTGGTCAGGGTCAAATCAGCCCCAGCATTTT
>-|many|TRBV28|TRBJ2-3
CASRPAGTSATDTQYF
TGTGCCAGCAGACCAGCCGGGACCTCCGCCACAGATACGCAGTATTTT
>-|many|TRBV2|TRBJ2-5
CASSEGFGGRETQYF
TGTGCCAGCAGTGAGGGTTTTGGGGGGAGGGAGACCCAGTACTTC
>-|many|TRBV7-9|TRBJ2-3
CASSLAGKTDTQYF
TGTGCCAGCAGCTTAGCGGGAAAGACAGATACGCAGTATTTT
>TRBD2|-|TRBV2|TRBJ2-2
CASSEGLAGRYTGELFF
TGTGCCAGCAGTGAAGGCCTAGCGGGACGGTATACCGGGGAGCTGTTTTTT
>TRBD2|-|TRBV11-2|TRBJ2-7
CASSLELAGSYEQYF
TGTGCCAGCAGCTTAGAACTAGCGGGCTCCTACGAGCAGTACTTC
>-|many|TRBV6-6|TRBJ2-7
CASSYQARSSVFYEQYF
TGTGCCAGCAGTTACCAAGCCCGCTCTAGCGTTTTCTACGAGCAGTACTTC
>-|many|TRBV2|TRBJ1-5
CASSQDHTNQPQHF
TGTGCCAGCAGCCAGGACCACACAAATCAGCCCCAGCATTTT
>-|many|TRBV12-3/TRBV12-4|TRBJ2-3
CASRTLGPISTDTQYF
TGTGCCAGCAGGACCCTGGGACCAATCAGCACAGATACGCAGTATTTT
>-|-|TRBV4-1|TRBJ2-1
CASSHDNSYNEQFF
TGCGCCAGCAGCCACGATAACTCCTACAATGAGCAGTTCTTC
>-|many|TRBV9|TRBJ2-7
CASSGLAESSYEQYF
TGTGCCAGCAGCGGGTTAGCGGAGAGTTCCTACGAGCAGTACTTC
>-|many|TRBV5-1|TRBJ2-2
CASSLWESGTTNTGELFF
TGCGCCAGCAGCTTGTGGGAATCCGGGACAACGAACACCGGGGAGCTGTTTTTT
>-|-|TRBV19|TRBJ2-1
CASNSIAASSYNEQFF
TGTGCCAGTAACTCCATAGCCGCTAGCTCCTACAATGAGCAGTTCTTC
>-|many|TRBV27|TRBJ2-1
CASSPFPSSYNEQFF
TGTGCCAGCAGCCCCTTCCCTAGCTCCTACAATGAGCAGTTCTTC
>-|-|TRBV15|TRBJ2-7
CATSRDQYEQYF
TGTGCCACCAGCAGAGATCAGTACGAGCAGTACTTC